These 28 T cell receptor beta chains share one sample of origin, sequenced in a study of shared clonotypes between healthy human individuals. Clones were sequenced by immunoSEQ multiplex PCR, and TCRdb holds only the in-frame ones, with some missing. The table records a few million clones, 92% of them present only once. Sequencing used naive CD4+ T cells from PBMCs. The sample's subset: CD45RA+ positively selected. Receptors originate from a man aged 18 to 35 in good health. Some clones in this sample may be carry-over from other donors' samples.

The chain recombines TRBV4-1 with TRBJ2-1, with D perhaps matching TRBD2 (5 bases). V dropped 4 bases and J dropped 8 bases, with 18 bases sitting between them. From germline, CDR1 is MGHRA and CDR2 YSYEKL. This CDR3 region has 15 residues. CDR3: CASSRLAGLADEQFF. As DNA, the CDR3 is TGCGCCAGCAGCCGCCTAGCCGGGCTGGCCGATGAGCAGTTCTTC.

This sequence joins TRBV25-1 and TRBJ1-5; weak D call: TRBD1 (5 bases). Germline CDR1 reads MGHDK; CDR2 reads SYGVNS. The ends were cut back, 1 base at V and 6 bases at J, with 16 bases in the middle. The CDR3 loop spans 16 amino acids. CDR3 region: CASSESRPGGGQPQHF. The DNA of the CDR3 is TGTGCCAGCAGTGAATCAAGACCCGGCGGGGGTCAGCCCCAGCATTTT.

This sequence joins TRBV5-1 and TRBJ1-5; 12 nucleotides match TRBD1. J lost 2 bases, V lost 4 bases, and 7 bases had no gene match. Germline V gives CDR1 SGHRS, CDR2 YFSETQ. The CDR3 spans 17 residues. CDR3 in amino acids: CASSNGTGGSGNQPQHF. In DNA form, the CDR3 reads TGCGCCAGCAGCAACGGGACAGGGGGCAGTGGCAATCAGCCCCAGCATTTT.

In the case of this clone: Other DNA sequences from this sample encode an identical CDR3 as well. The rearrangement uses TRBV7-3 and TRBJ2-1; the match to TRBD2 covers 10 bases. This CDR3 spans 15 amino acids. V lost 3 bases, J lost 4 bases, and 3 bases stayed unmatched. In germline, CDR1 is SGHTA, CDR2 FQGTGA. The CDR3 coding sequence is TGTGCCAGCAGCTTCGGACTAGCGGTATACAATGAGCAGTTCTTC. It codes for CASSFGLAVYNEQFF.

The chain uses TRBV9 and TRBJ1-1; TRBD1 is a possible D gene (5 bases). Germline V gives CDR1 SGDLS, CDR2 YYNGEE. V lost 4 bases to trimming and J lost 1 base, with 14 bases between them. The CDR3 consists of 15 residues. CDR3: CASSPQGVGNTEAFF. The CDR3 region has the DNA TGTGCCAGCAGCCCCCAGGGAGTTGGGAACACTGAAGCTTTCTTT.

This clone has just one count. This CDR3 is CASSYTDRDEQYF. The CDR3 DNA reads TGTGCCAGCAGTTACACCGACAGGGACGAGCAGTACTTC. This chain joins TRBV6-6 and TRBJ2-7; TRBD1 matches at 7 bases. Germline V gene lookup returns CDR1 MNHNY and CDR2 SVGAGI (reference sequence). V lost 2 bases, J lost 5 bases, and 3 bases stayed unmatched. This CDR3 has 13 residues.

V and J are TRBV27 and TRBJ2-7; 11 positions match TRBD1. The V gene end was trimmed by 3 bases and the J gene end by 4 bases; junction bases not matched to a gene: 8. CDR1 MNHEY and CDR2 SMNVEV come from the germline V gene (reference sequence). The CDR3 runs to 16 residues. The CDR3 DNA reads as TGTGCCAGCAGTTTCATTATCCGGGACAGGGGGTACGAGCAGTACTTC. Translating gives CASSFIIRDRGYEQYF.

The CDR3: CASSLPVLNDRGGEQFF. In DNA, the CDR3 is TGTGCCAGCAGCTTGCCTGTTCTAAACGATAGGGGGGGTGAGCAGTTCTTC. This rearrangement joins TRBV5-4 to TRBJ2-1; D may be TRBD2 (7 bases). The CDR3 length is 17 residues. V dropped 1 base and J dropped 9 bases, with 23 bases sitting between them. Germline loops: CDR1 SGHNT, CDR2 YYREEE (reference sequence).

In this sample, this clone turned up once. The chain employs TRBV5-1 and TRBJ1-2; D uncertain. This CDR3 contains 14 residues. The germline gives CDR1 SGHRS, CDR2 YFSETQ. V was pared by 1 base and J by 2 bases, with 9 bases between. The CDR3 reads CASSLNPRNYGYTF. CDR3 DNA: TGCGCCAGCAGCTTGAATCCCAGGAACTATGGCTACACCTTC.

V usage is TRBV2 and J usage is TRBJ2-2; 11 bases agree with TRBD2. Germline lookup yields CDR1 SNHLY and CDR2 FYNNEI. Trimming at V came to 6 bases and at J to 4 bases, leaving 1 base not matched to a gene. The CDR3 is made up of 14 amino acids. CDR3: CASRLAGATGELFF. The CDR3 nucleotides read TGTGCCAGCAGACTAGCGGGAGCCACCGGGGAGCTGTTTTTT.

Here the CDR3 reads CASSNGGTRHNEQFF. DNA for the CDR3: TGTGCCAGCTCGAACGGGGGGACTAGACACAATGAGCAGTTCTTC. The chain has TRBV7-9 and TRBJ2-1; 8 bases fit TRBD2. Unmatched junction bases numbered 11, after V lost 8 bases and J lost 5 bases. Germline values: CDR1 SEHNR, CDR2 FQNEAQ (reference sequence). The CDR3 length is 15 residues.

The J gene is TRBJ2-3, the V gene TRBV10-3; 7 nucleotides agree with TRBD2. Germline loops: CDR1 ENHRY, CDR2 SYGVKD. V trimming: 2 bases; J trimming: 2 bases; junction bases outside the gene matches: 4. The CDR3 consists of 15 residues. CDR3 DNA: TGTGCCATCAGTGAGGCTAGCGGATACACAGATACGCAGTATTTT. Its protein product is CAISEASGYTDTQYF.

Concerning this clone: The sample carries other DNA sequences with the same CDR3. The chain employs TRBV20-1 and TRBJ2-7; D perhaps matches TRBD2 (6 bases). Germline assignment: CDR1 DFQATT and CDR2 SNEGSKA (reference sequence). The V end was cut by 6 bases, the J end by 3 bases, with 9 bases between. The CDR3 runs to 11 residues. This chain's CDR3 is CSARGNYEQYF. The CDR3 DNA sequence: TGCAGTGCGCGGGGCAACTACGAGCAGTACTTC.

The J gene is TRBJ2-3, the V gene TRBV5-1; 8 bases line up with TRBD2. The V gene's germline CDR1 is SGHRS and CDR2 YFSETQ. This CDR3 comprises 14 residues. Unmatched junction bases numbered 7, after V lost 9 bases and J lost 1 base. CDR3 sequence (DNA): TGCGCCACCACCCGGGAGGGAGGCACAGATACGCAGTATTTT. It yields the protein CATTREGGTDTQYF.

V gene TRBV5-6 combines with J gene TRBJ2-1, with D possibly called TRBD1 or TRBD2 (5 bases each). There are 16 residues in the CDR3. The V end was cut by 6 bases, the J end by 6 bases, with 22 bases between. CDR1 is SGHDT and CDR2 is YYEEEE in the germline V gene. The CDR3 sequence is CASTPTPGLGVNEQFF. Here the CDR3 DNA reads TGTGCCAGCACCCCAACCCCGGGGCTGGGGGTCAATGAGCAGTTCTTC.

In this sample, this clone turned up once. Other nucleotide sequences from this sample produce the same CDR3. This chain joins TRBV5-1 and TRBJ1-1; TRBD1 aligns across 7 bases. The germline V gene has CDR1 SGHRS and CDR2 YFSETQ. V dropped 1 base and J dropped 5; count of bases not matched to a gene: 5. CDR3 length: 14 residues. DNA of the CDR3: TGCGCCAGCAGCTTGACAGGGGAGGGGACTGAAGCTTTCTTT. Residues: CASSLTGEGTEAFF.

The chain uses TRBV29-1 and TRBJ2-1; D possibly corresponds to TRBD2 (5 bases). The ends were cut back, 5 bases at V and 9 bases at J, with 14 bases in the middle. This CDR3 spans 12 amino acids. CDR1 is SQVTM, CDR2 ANQGSEA, per germline. The CDR3 DNA reads TGCAGCGTTTCGGGAAGTACAAGTGAGCAGTTCTTC. It codes for CSVSGSTSEQFF.

The chain joins TRBV18 to TRBJ2-7; 9 nucleotides match TRBD2. The CDR3 sequence is 14 residues long. Unmatched junction bases numbered 6, after V lost 4 bases and J lost 5 bases. Germline assignment: CDR1 KGHSH and CDR2 LQKENI. The CDR3 coding sequence is TGTGCCAGCTCACAGGGCGGGAGGGAGAACGAGCAGTACTTC. Translated, it gives CASSQGGRENEQYF. Using reference TRBV18 and TRBJ2-7 for the parts outside the CDR3, the full variable domain is NAGVMQNPRHLVRRRGQEARLRCSPMKGHSHVYWYRQLPEEGLKFMVYLQKENIIDESGMPKERFSAEFPKEGPSILRIQQVVRGDSAAYFCASSQGGRENEQYFGPGTRLTVT.

V usage is TRBV9 and J usage is TRBJ2-1; 14 nucleotides agree with TRBD2. V gave up 5 bases and J gave up 5 bases; unmatched junction bases: 6. The CDR3 has 16 amino acids. Germline CDR1 reads SGDLS; CDR2 reads YYNGEE. This CDR3 reads CASSARLAGGNNEQFF. The CDR3 nucleotides are TGTGCCAGCAGTGCCCGACTAGCGGGAGGGAACAATGAGCAGTTCTTC.

This rearrangement joins TRBV11-2 to TRBJ1-2, with 8 nucleotides matching TRBD1. The CDR3 is 15 residues long. Germline CDR1 reads SGHAT; CDR2 reads FQNNGV. V shed 4 bases, J shed 4 bases, and the junction held 8 bases outside the gene matches. In DNA form, the CDR3 reads TGTGCCAGCAGCTCCCCCAGGGACAGGACCTATGGCTACACCTTC. It is translated as CASSSPRDRTYGYTF.

The gene calls are TRBV9 and TRBJ1-4, with TRBD1 identical over 7 bases. Germline values: CDR1 SGDLS, CDR2 YYNGEE. V lost 6 bases and J lost 4; bases outside the gene matches: 6. The CDR3 sequence is 14 residues long. The CDR3 sequence: CASTRDSRNEKLFF. DNA of the CDR3: TGTGCCAGCACCCGGGACAGCCGTAATGAAAAACTGTTTTTT.

The CDR3 DNA is TGTGCCAGCAGCCGGGACAGGGCGTCCACCGGGGAGCTGTTTTTT. Protein product: CASSRDRASTGELFF. The rearrangement joins TRBV6-5 to TRBJ2-2; 9 bases fit TRBD1. The CDR3 is 15 residues long. CDR1 is MNHEY and CDR2 is SVGAGI in the germline V gene. Germline trimming cut 6 bases from V and 4 bases from J; bases unmatched to any gene: 6.

The genes are TRBV11-2 and TRBJ1-1, with a possible D match to TRBD1 (5 bases). Trimming left V 5 bases short and J 3 bases short, with 13 bases between. Germline V gene lookup returns CDR1 SGHAT and CDR2 FQNNGV. This CDR3 has 14 amino acids. In DNA, the CDR3 is TGTGCCAGCAGCCCCCGTCTCAGGGACACTGAAGCTTTCTTT. This sequence encodes CASSPRLRDTEAFF.

CDR3 DNA sequence: TGTGCCAGCAGCTTGACAGGGGGCCGCCCCTACGAGCAGTACTTC. As protein: CASSLTGGRPYEQYF. This chain joins TRBV5-8 and TRBJ2-7; 9 bases are shared with TRBD1. This CDR3 contains 15 residues. In germline, CDR1 is SGHTS, CDR2 YDEGEE. V lost 1 base and J lost 2; bases outside the gene matches: 4.

The count of this clone is one. V is TRBV6-5 and J is TRBJ1-2; D unresolved. CDR3 length: 16 residues. The V end was cut by 1 base, the J end by 7 bases, with 19 bases between. Germline V lookup: CDR1 MNHEY, CDR2 SVGAGI. The CDR3 region is CASSYFMTGGVFGYTF. The CDR3 DNA reads TGTGCCAGCAGTTACTTCATGACCGGTGGGGTATTTGGCTACACCTTC.

V is TRBV4-1 and J is TRBJ2-1, with 9 positions matching TRBD2. The CDR3 totals 22 residues. Germline V gene lookup returns CDR1 MGHRA and CDR2 YSYEKL. J was trimmed by 0 bases and V by 1 base; bases with no gene match: 19. The CDR3 loop is CASSQVGLAGLTRTNSYNEQFF. The CDR3 DNA follows: TGCGCCAGCAGCCAAGTTGGGCTAGCGGGATTAACACGCACCAACTCCTACAATGAGCAGTTCTTC.

CDR3 sequence: CASSLGQVRYNEQFF. The CDR3 nucleotides read TGTGCCAGCAGCTTGGGGCAGGTTAGGTACAATGAGCAGTTCTTC. The chain recombines TRBV5-6 with TRBJ2-1; D is unclear. The germline CDR1 and CDR2 sequences are SGHDT and YYEEEE. V lost 0 bases to trimming and J lost 4 bases, with 11 bases between them. This CDR3 comprises 15 residues.

The count of this clone is one. The gene calls are TRBV28 and TRBJ2-3; D might be TRBD2 (6 bases). Per the germline V gene, CDR1 is MDHEN and CDR2 is SYDVKM. This CDR3 spans 15 amino acids. Trimming shortened V by 2 bases and J by 7 bases, and 16 bases separated the two germline ends. In nucleotides, the CDR3 is TGTGCCAGCAGTTTAGCCGGACTACTCTCGAATACGCAGTATTTT. Residues: CASSLAGLLSNTQYF.